A selection of T cell receptor beta chains follows, all from one sample in a study of T cells in Graves' hyperthyroidism and ophthalmopathy. One entry per CDR3 protein, called by TCRdb with MiXCR from the multiplex PCR reads. In the table there are some 570,000 distinct CDR3 sequences, 14% of which are singletons. Sequenced sample: blood. The receptor source for this set is a woman aged 18 to 35 with Graves' ophthalmopathy. Each CDR3 is given with its conserved first and last residue. The order of the fields is J gene, V gene, clone size, D gene, CDR3 DNA, CDR3 protein. A D gene is named only where the DNA matches it firmly. Clone size is stated in some rows and not others, as once, few, many or a class when expanded.

j_call: TRBJ2-1
v_call: TRBV25-1
clone_size: NA
d_call: NA
cdr3_nt: TGTGCCAGCAGTGAAGAGGGCAGTCGTCGGGGGCTCTCCTACAATGAGCAGTTCTTC
cdr3_aa: CASSEEGSRRGLSYNEQFF

j_call: TRBJ2-4
v_call: TRBV20-1
clone_size: many
d_call: TRBD2
cdr3_nt: TGCAGTGCTAGGGGCGGGAGGGCAGCCAAAAACATTCAGTACTTC
cdr3_aa: CSARGGRAAKNIQYF

j_call: TRBJ2-7
v_call: TRBV6-1
clone_size: NA
d_call: NA
cdr3_nt: TGTGCCAGCGGGTGGGACCACGAGCAGTACTTC
cdr3_aa: CASGWDHEQYF

j_call: TRBJ2-5
v_call: TRBV2
clone_size: many
d_call: TRBD1
cdr3_nt: TGTGCCAGCAGCGACAGGGTAGGAGAGACCCAGTACTTC
cdr3_aa: CASSDRVGETQYF

j_call: TRBJ1-5
v_call: TRBV2
clone_size: many
d_call: NA
cdr3_nt: TGTGCCAGCAGTGGAATGGACGCGTATAGCAATCAGCCCCAGCATTTT
cdr3_aa: CASSGMDAYSNQPQHF

j_call: TRBJ1-1
v_call: TRBV27
clone_size: many
d_call: NA
cdr3_nt: TGTGCCAGCAGCCGAGACAGTCTTTTGGGGTGGGACACTGAAGCTTTCTTT
cdr3_aa: CASSRDSLLGWDTEAFF

j_call: TRBJ1-1
v_call: TRBV28
clone_size: many
d_call: NA
cdr3_nt: TGTGCCAGCGGTCGGGATATCACTGAAGCTTTCTTT
cdr3_aa: CASGRDITEAFF

j_call: TRBJ2-1
v_call: TRBV11-2
clone_size: many
d_call: TRBD2
cdr3_nt: TGTGCCAGCAGCTCCGCGACGACTAGCGGGAGAAATGAGCAGTTCTTC
cdr3_aa: CASSSATTSGRNEQFF

j_call: TRBJ1-4
v_call: TRBV7-2
clone_size: many
d_call: NA
cdr3_nt: TGTGCCAGCAGCTTAGCCAGGGAGGATGAAAAACTGTTTTTT
cdr3_aa: CASSLAREDEKLFF

j_call: TRBJ1-1
v_call: TRBV18
clone_size: NA
d_call: TRBD1
cdr3_nt: TGTGCCAGCTCACGAGAAGCTAATACAGGGGCGGGTACTGAAGCTTTCTTT
cdr3_aa: CASSREANTGAGTEAFF

j_call: TRBJ2-7
v_call: TRBV6-1
clone_size: many
d_call: NA
cdr3_nt: TGTGCCAGCAGTACACCGGACAGCGGACCCTACGAGCAGTACTTC
cdr3_aa: CASSTPDSGPYEQYF

j_call: TRBJ2-7
v_call: TRBV12-5
clone_size: NA
d_call: TRBD2
cdr3_nt: TGTGCTAGTGGTTCAGTACCTTGGAGCGGGAGGACCCCCTACGAGCAGTACTTC
cdr3_aa: CASGSVPWSGRTPYEQYF

j_call: TRBJ2-5
v_call: TRBV19
clone_size: once
d_call: TRBD1
cdr3_nt: TGTGCCAGTAAGGGACCGGGACAGGGGCAAGAGACCCAGTACTTC
cdr3_aa: CASKGPGQGQETQYF

j_call: TRBJ2-1
v_call: TRBV20-1
clone_size: many
d_call: TRBD2
cdr3_nt: TGCAGTGCTAGAGGAAGGACTAGCGGGATCAATGAGCAGTTCTTC
cdr3_aa: CSARGRTSGINEQFF

j_call: TRBJ2-5
v_call: TRBV2
clone_size: many
d_call: NA
cdr3_nt: TGTGCCAGCAGCGGCGAGACAGTCCAAGAGACCCAGTACTTC
cdr3_aa: CASSGETVQETQYF

j_call: TRBJ1-3
v_call: TRBV9
clone_size: few
d_call: NA
cdr3_nt: TGTGCCAGCAGTGGGAAACCTGGAAACACCATATATTTT
cdr3_aa: CASSGKPGNTIYF

j_call: TRBJ2-1
v_call: TRBV20-1
clone_size: many
d_call: TRBD2
cdr3_nt: TGCAGTGCTAGAGTACTAGCGGGGTCTATAGATGAGCAGTTCTTC
cdr3_aa: CSARVLAGSIDEQFF

j_call: TRBJ2-1
v_call: TRBV12-5
clone_size: many
d_call: NA
cdr3_nt: TGTGCTAGTGGTTTTCGACAAGAGTACAATGAGCAGTTCTTC
cdr3_aa: CASGFRQEYNEQFF

j_call: TRBJ1-5
v_call: TRBV2
clone_size: many
d_call: NA
cdr3_nt: TGTGCCAGCAGTGAAAGAGGGGACGATAGCAATCAGCCCCAGCATTTT
cdr3_aa: CASSERGDDSNQPQHF

j_call: TRBJ1-4
v_call: TRBV12-3/TRBV12-4
clone_size: few
d_call: NA
cdr3_nt: TGTGCCAGCAGTCGCACCGAAACCGGGATCCTTTGGAGGAAACTGTTTTTT
cdr3_aa: CASSRTETGILWRKLFF

j_call: TRBJ1-3
v_call: TRBV12-3/TRBV12-4
clone_size: many
d_call: NA
cdr3_nt: TGTGCCAGCACCTTGGAGGGTGGAAACACCATATATTTT
cdr3_aa: CASTLEGGNTIYF

j_call: TRBJ2-7
v_call: TRBV20-1
clone_size: NA
d_call: TRBD2
cdr3_nt: TGCAGTGCTAGAGATTACGGGGGGGACCCCTCCGAGCAGTACTTC
cdr3_aa: CSARDYGGDPSEQYF

j_call: TRBJ2-1
v_call: TRBV6-2/TRBV6-3
clone_size: NA
d_call: NA
cdr3_nt: TGTGCCAGCACCCCTCAGCAGGGACTTCCCTACAATGAGCAGTTCTTC
cdr3_aa: CASTPQQGLPYNEQFF

j_call: TRBJ1-5
v_call: TRBV5-8
clone_size: many
d_call: TRBD1
cdr3_nt: TGTGCCAGCAGCTTTCAGGGACAGGGGTTGCAGCCCCAGCATTTT
cdr3_aa: CASSFQGQGLQPQHF

j_call: TRBJ1-4
v_call: TRBV2
clone_size: few
d_call: NA
cdr3_nt: TGTGCCAGCTGGCTGAAAGGATACCCTTTACGTAGTGAACTGTTTTTT
cdr3_aa: CASWLKGYPLRSELFF

j_call: TRBJ1-5
v_call: TRBV20-1
clone_size: many
d_call: NA
cdr3_nt: TGCAGTGCTAGAGATGAACAGGGAATAGGGGATCAGCCCCAGCATTTT
cdr3_aa: CSARDEQGIGDQPQHF

j_call: TRBJ1-2
v_call: TRBV27
clone_size: many
d_call: TRBD1
cdr3_nt: TGTGCCAGCAGTTTATCAGACGACAGGGGGGGTGGCTACACCTTC
cdr3_aa: CASSLSDDRGGGYTF

j_call: TRBJ2-3
v_call: TRBV27
clone_size: many
d_call: NA
cdr3_nt: TGTGCCAGCAGTTGGTTAGGGACGGATACGCAGTATTTT
cdr3_aa: CASSWLGTDTQYF

j_call: TRBJ1-1
v_call: TRBV7-9
clone_size: many
d_call: NA
cdr3_nt: TGTGCCAGCAGCTTGGAACAGGATAAAGCTTTCTTT
cdr3_aa: CASSLEQDKAFF